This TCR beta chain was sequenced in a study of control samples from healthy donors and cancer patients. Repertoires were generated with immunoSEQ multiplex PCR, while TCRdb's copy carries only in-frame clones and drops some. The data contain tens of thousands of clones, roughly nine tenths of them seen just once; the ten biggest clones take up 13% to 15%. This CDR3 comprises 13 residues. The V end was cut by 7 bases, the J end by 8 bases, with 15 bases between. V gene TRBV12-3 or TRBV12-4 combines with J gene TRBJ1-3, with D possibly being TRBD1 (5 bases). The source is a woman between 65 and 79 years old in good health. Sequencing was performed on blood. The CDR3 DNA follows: TGTGCCAGCATTCTCCCGGGGGGTTACACCATATATTTT. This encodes CASILPGGYTIYF.